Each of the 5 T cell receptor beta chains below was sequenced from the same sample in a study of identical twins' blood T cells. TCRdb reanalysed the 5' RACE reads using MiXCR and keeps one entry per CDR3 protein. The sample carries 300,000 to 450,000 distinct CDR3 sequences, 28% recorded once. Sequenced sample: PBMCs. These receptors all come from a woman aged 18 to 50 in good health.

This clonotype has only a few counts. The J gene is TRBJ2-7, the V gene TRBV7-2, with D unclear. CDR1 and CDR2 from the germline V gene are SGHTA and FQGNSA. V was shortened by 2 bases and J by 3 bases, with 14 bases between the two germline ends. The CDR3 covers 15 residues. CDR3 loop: CASSLRAIRGYEQYF. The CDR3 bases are TGTGCCAGCAGCTTACGAGCTATCCGAGGCTACGAGCAGTACTTC.

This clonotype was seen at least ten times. The CDR3 region is CASSLRSGGPTDTQYF. Here the CDR3 DNA reads TGTGCCAGCAGCTTACGTAGCGGGGGACCCACAGATACGCAGTATTTT. The rearrangement links TRBV7-3 to TRBJ2-3; 9 positions agree with TRBD2. Germline assignment: CDR1 SGHTA and CDR2 FQGTGA. There are 16 residues in the CDR3. V lost 2 bases to trimming and J lost 2 bases; unmatched junction nucleotides: 5.

CDR3 DNA sequence: TGTGCCAGCAGTGGCGGTGTTTTAGGTGGGGCTAATCAGCCCCAGCATTTT. Its translation: CASSGGVLGGANQPQHF. This chain joins TRBV2 and TRBJ1-5; perhaps TRBD1 as D (5 bases). The CDR3 consists of 17 residues. CDR1 and CDR2 from the germline V gene are SNHLY and FYNNEI. Trimming took off 4 bases at V and 4 bases at J, with 20 bases between the two ends.

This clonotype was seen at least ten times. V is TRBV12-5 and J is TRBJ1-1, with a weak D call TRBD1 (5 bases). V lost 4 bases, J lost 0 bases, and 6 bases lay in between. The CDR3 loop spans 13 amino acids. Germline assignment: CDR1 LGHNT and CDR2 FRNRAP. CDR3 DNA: TGTGCTAGTGGTTCACAGGTGAACACTGAAGCTTTCTTT. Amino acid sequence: CASGSQVNTEAFF.

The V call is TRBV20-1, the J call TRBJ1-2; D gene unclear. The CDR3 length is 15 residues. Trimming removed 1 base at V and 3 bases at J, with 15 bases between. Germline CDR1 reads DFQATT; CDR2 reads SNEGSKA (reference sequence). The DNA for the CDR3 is TGCAGTGCTAGAGCATGGTCGGGCAAGGACTATGGCTACACCTTC. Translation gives CSARAWSGKDYGYTF.